Below, 25 T cell receptor beta chains from the same sample are listed, as sequenced in a study of cytomegalovirus exposure and HLA in healthy donors (dated by TCRdb to 2016 to 2017). Receptors were amplified or captured by the immunoSEQ multiplex PCR assay. For the multiplex PCR, a mixture combining 60 forward primers for TCR Vbeta segments and 13 reverse primers for TCR Jbeta segments was used. The table comes from immuneACCESS by way of TCRdb, which keeps in-frame sequences with V and J called. Part of the clones is missing from these tables; in studies checked, under half for an unresolved V gene and the rest for unknown reasons. The sample table records some 120,000 clones; around 80% of these occur just once. The ten largest clonotypes hold 1.2% of the sample. Sequenced sample: PBMCs. Receptors were obtained from a female donor in good health and CMV-seronegative.

This rearrangement joins TRBV5-5 to TRBJ2-7; 12 bases are a match to TRBD2. The CDR3 sequence is 15 residues long. Germline V CDR1 and CDR2: SGHKS, YYEKEE (reference sequence). The V gene end was trimmed by 2 bases and the J gene end by 1 base; junction bases not matched to a gene: 1. The DNA for the CDR3 is TGTGCCAGCAGCTTTGGACTAGCGGGGTCCTACGAGCAGTACTTC. This codes for CASSFGLAGSYEQYF.

Only a few counts were recorded for this clone. V usage is TRBV12-2 and J usage is TRBJ1-5; no DNA check was done on the table's D call, TRBD1. TRBV12-2 corresponds to a pseudogene. The CDR3 runs to 15 residues. The CDR3 sequence is CASRLLDRDNQPQHF. In nucleotides, the CDR3 is TGTGCAAGTCGCTTATTGGACAGGGACAATCAGCCCCAGCATTTT.

The V and J genes are TRBV30 and TRBJ1-1, with D uncertain. The ends were cut back, 3 bases at V and 4 bases at J, with 9 bases in the middle. Germline V gene sequence: CDR1 GTSNPN, CDR2 SVGIG (reference sequence). This CDR3 is built from 12 residues. The CDR3 loop reads CAWRAGSTEAFF. The CDR3 nucleotides read TGTGCCTGGAGAGCAGGATCCACTGAAGCTTTCTTT.

This sequence joins TRBV19 and TRBJ2-1; maybe TRBD2 (5 bases). Germline CDR1 and CDR2: LNHDA and SQIVND (reference sequence). V lost 6 bases and J lost 8, with 17 bases in between. The CDR3 runs 14 residues. CDR3 in amino acids: CASSQFRGQDEQFF. As DNA, the CDR3 is TGTGCCAGTAGCCAATTCCGCGGGCAAGATGAGCAGTTCTTC.

The chain joins TRBV10-1 to TRBJ2-3; the match to TRBD1 covers 10 bases. The trim removed 8 bases at V and 10 bases at J, leaving 6 bases unmatched. Germline V gene data show CDR1 as WNHNN and CDR2 as SYGVQD (reference sequence). The CDR3 totals 12 residues. CDR3 protein: CASGLTGGAQYF. CDR3 bases: TGCGCCAGCGGGCTGACAGGGGGCGCGCAGTATTTT.

This rearrangement joins TRBV30 to TRBJ2-2; D gene uncertain. The CDR3 is 15 amino acids. CDR1 is GTSNPN, CDR2 SVGIG, per germline (reference sequence). Trimming cost V 1 base and J 0 bases, with 9 bases left between them. CDR3 residues: CAWSEPETNTGELFF. The CDR3 DNA is TGTGCCTGGAGTGAGCCCGAAACGAACACCGGGGAGCTGTTTTTT.

V and J are TRBV7-2 and TRBJ2-6; D perhaps matches TRBD1 (6 bases). The germline CDR1 and CDR2 sequences are SGHTA and FQGNSA. This CDR3 spans 17 amino acids. With 3 bases removed from V and 0 bases from J, the gap between germline ends came to 12 bases. The CDR3 region has the DNA TGTGCCAGCAGCTTTGACAGGATAAACTCTGGGGCCAACGTCCTGACTTTC. Its translation is CASSFDRINSGANVLTF.

CDR3 coding DNA: TGTGCCAGCAGCGTAGGTTGGGGGACAGGGAGCCCAGATACGCAGTATTTT. It is translated as CASSVGWGTGSPDTQYF. V is TRBV9 and J is TRBJ2-3, with 9 bases matching TRBD1. Germline V gene lookup returns CDR1 SGDLS and CDR2 YYNGEE. The CDR3 contains 17 residues. V was clipped by 0 bases and J by 4 bases; unmatched bases: 9.

The V call is TRBV27, the J call TRBJ2-7; 7 positions match TRBD1. The V segment lost 5 bases and the J segment 2 bases; nucleotides outside the gene matches: 6. The length of the CDR3 is 14 residues. Per the germline V gene, CDR1 is MNHEY and CDR2 is SMNVEV (reference sequence). The DNA for the CDR3 is TGTGCCAGCAGTCTAGACAGGGACCCCTACGAGCAGTACTTC. Translation: CASSLDRDPYEQYF.

The chain's CDR3 is CASSGRDRGQGDTQYF. The CDR3 bases are TGTGCCAGCAGCGGACGGGACAGGGGGCAAGGGGATACGCAGTATTTT. The J gene is TRBJ2-3, the V gene TRBV11-2, with 12 nucleotides matching TRBD1. The ends lost 5 bases at V and 6 bases at J; junction bases unmatched: 9. This CDR3 contains 16 residues. CDR1 SGHAT and CDR2 FQNNGV come from the germline V gene.

Concerning this clone itself: Other nucleotide sequences in the sample specify the same CDR3. The chain employs TRBV9 and TRBJ2-5; 9 nucleotides line up with TRBD1. Germline loops: CDR1 SGDLS, CDR2 YYNGEE. The length of the CDR3 is 15 residues. The V and J ends lost 0 bases and 1 base, in that order; junction bases with no gene match: 1. The CDR3: CASSVADRGQETQYF. CDR3 bases: TGTGCCAGCAGCGTAGCGGACAGGGGCCAAGAGACCCAGTACTTC.

V usage is TRBV5-4 and J usage is TRBJ2-7; D possibly corresponds to TRBD2 (7 bases). Germline CDR1 is SGHNT and CDR2 is YYREEE (reference sequence). Deletions cut 7 bases from V and 5 bases from J, with 25 bases between. The CDR3 runs 16 residues. Written as DNA, the CDR3 is TGTGCCAGCGCCCCGGGGGGCGGGAGAACGATCGACGAGCAGTACTTC. Translated, it gives CASAPGGGRTIDEQYF. The complete variable domain, with remaining parts taken from reference TRBV5-4 and TRBJ2-7, reads ETGVTQSPTHLIKTRGQQVTLRCSSQSGHNTVSWYQQALGQGPQFIFQYYREEENGRGNFPPRFSGLQFPNYSSELNVNALELDDSALYLCASAPGGGRTIDEQYFGPGTRLTVT.

The genes are TRBV7-6 and TRBJ2-5; perhaps TRBD2 as D (7 bases). With the DNA end fitting TRBJ2-7 better, the J assignment may be wrong. The CDR3 covers 16 residues. In germline, CDR1 is SGHVS, CDR2 FNYEAQ. The CDR3 sequence is CASSFGEGGMRDEQYF. CDR3 nucleotide sequence: TGTGCCAGCAGCTTTGGGGAGGGGGGGATGAGAGACGAGCAGTACTTC.

This clone was detected once. This chain's CDR3 is CSARGPGEQFF. The DNA of the CDR3 is TGCAGTGCTAGAGGGCCGGGTGAGCAGTTCTTC. This chain links TRBV20-1 with TRBJ2-1; D not resolved. The CDR3 is made up of 11 amino acids. Trimming cost V 1 base and J 9 bases, with 7 bases left between them. The V gene's germline CDR1 is DFQATT and CDR2 SNEGSKA (reference sequence).

The chain uses TRBV18 and TRBJ1-2; possible D gene TRBD1, 6 bases. V was clipped by 3 bases and J by 6 bases, with 11 bases between them. In germline, CDR1 is KGHSH, CDR2 LQKENI. CDR3 size: 13 residues. CDR3 DNA: TGTGCCAGCTCACCGCAGGGGACGGATGGCTACACCTTC. Encoded protein: CASSPQGTDGYTF.

The chain employs TRBV9 and TRBJ2-3; D is ambiguous. The CDR3 is 16 amino acids. The V gene's germline CDR1 is SGDLS and CDR2 YYNGEE. V lost 1 base and J 2 bases, leaving 14 bases between the germline ends. The CDR3: CASSVNQRFSTDTQYF. The CDR3 nucleotides are TGTGCCAGCAGCGTAAACCAGAGGTTTTCCACAGATACGCAGTATTTT. Variable domain in full (rest from reference TRBV9 and TRBJ2-3): DSGVTQTPKHLITATGQRVTLRCSPRSGDLSVYWYQQSLDQGLQFLIQYYNGEERAKGNILERFSAQQFPDLHSELNLSSLELGDSALYFCASSVNQRFSTDTQYFGPGTRLTVL.

The chain links TRBV6-6 to TRBJ1-5; a weak D match, TRBD1 (6 bases). CDR1 and CDR2 from the germline V gene are MNHNY and SVGAGI (reference sequence). The ends were cut back, 2 bases at V and 9 bases at J, with 14 bases in the middle. This CDR3 contains 14 residues. CDR3 residues: CASSYPTGRTPQHF. In nucleotides, the CDR3 is TGTGCCAGCAGTTACCCGACAGGCCGCACGCCCCAGCATTTT.

Remarks on this clone: The germline gene is not matched at one end of the junction; a read error may be the cause. Written as DNA, the CDR3 is TGCAGTGCTGGGGACACGCCACGTTTC. It encodes CSAGDTPRF. V gene TRBV20-1 combines with J gene TRBJ1-2, with D possibly matching TRBD1 (6 bases). This CDR3 comprises 9 residues. The V gene's germline CDR1 is DFQATT and CDR2 SNEGSKA (reference sequence).

The chain joins TRBV19 to TRBJ1-5; D might be TRBD1 (5 bases). In germline, CDR1 is LNHDA, CDR2 SQIVND (reference sequence). The CDR3 loop spans 15 amino acids. V lost 3 bases and J 3 bases, leaving 12 bases between the germline ends. CDR3 sequence reads: CASSMSRVYNQPQHF. The CDR3 nucleotides read TGTGCCAGTAGTATGTCCAGGGTGTACAATCAGCCCCAGCATTTT.

This clone is a singleton in its sample. CDR3 DNA: TGTGCCACCATCGGGACAGGGACAGATACGCAGTATTTT. This codes for CATIGTGTDTQYF. The rearrangement uses TRBV6-5 and TRBJ2-3; 9 bases fit TRBD1. The J segment lost 3 bases and the V segment lost 10 bases, leaving 5 bases of the junction unmatched. This CDR3 region has 13 residues. Germline assignment: CDR1 MNHEY and CDR2 SVGAGI.

The rearrangement uses TRBV7-2 and TRBJ2-2; D is undetermined. This CDR3 has 16 residues. Germline values: CDR1 SGHTA, CDR2 FQGNSA. V was shortened by 5 bases and J by 1 base, with 14 bases between the two germline ends. Written as DNA, the CDR3 is TGTGCCAGCAGCAGAGCGATGGCTGGGAACACCGGGGAGCTGTTTTTT. The encoded protein is CASSRAMAGNTGELFF.

In its sample, this clone was seen a few times. Here the CDR3 reads CATSIGTSRDIQYF. The CDR3 DNA reads TGTGCCACCAGCATCGGGACTAGCAGGGACATTCAGTACTTC. J is TRBJ2-4 and V is TRBV15, with 9 bases fitting TRBD2. The germline V gene has CDR1 LNHNV and CDR2 YYDKDF (reference sequence). CDR3 length equals 14 residues. Unmatched junction bases numbered 6, after V lost 4 bases and J lost 8 bases.

The V gene is TRBV19, the J gene TRBJ2-2, with 7 bases aligning to TRBD1. The CDR3 loop spans 14 amino acids. Germline-derived CDR1 and CDR2 are LNHDA and SQIVND (reference sequence). V lost 6 bases, J lost 2 bases, and 3 bases stayed unmatched. CDR3 sequence reads: CASRRDRNTGELFF. In nucleotides, the CDR3 is TGTGCCAGTAGGAGGGACAGAAACACCGGGGAGCTGTTTTTT.

This clone appeared once. The chain carries TRBV6-1 and TRBJ2-7, with 9 bases that match TRBD1. The germline V gene encodes CDR1 MNHNS and CDR2 SASEGT. This CDR3 has 16 amino acids. Trimming took 0 bases from V and 3 from J; bases not matched to a gene: 6. This chain's CDR3 is CASSEAPGQGFYEQYF. DNA of the CDR3: TGTGCCAGCAGTGAAGCACCGGGACAGGGATTCTACGAGCAGTACTTC.

This clone was detected only a few times. This chain joins TRBV4-2 and TRBJ2-7; possibly TRBD1 for D (5 bases). CDR1 LGHNA and CDR2 YNFKEQ come from the germline V gene. The CDR3 loop spans 17 amino acids. Trimming removed 3 bases at V and 2 bases at J, with 20 bases between. The CDR3 nucleotides are TGTGCCAGCAGCCACCTCAAGGGGCAGACGACGACCTACGAGCAGTACTTC. It codes for CASSHLKGQTTTYEQYF.